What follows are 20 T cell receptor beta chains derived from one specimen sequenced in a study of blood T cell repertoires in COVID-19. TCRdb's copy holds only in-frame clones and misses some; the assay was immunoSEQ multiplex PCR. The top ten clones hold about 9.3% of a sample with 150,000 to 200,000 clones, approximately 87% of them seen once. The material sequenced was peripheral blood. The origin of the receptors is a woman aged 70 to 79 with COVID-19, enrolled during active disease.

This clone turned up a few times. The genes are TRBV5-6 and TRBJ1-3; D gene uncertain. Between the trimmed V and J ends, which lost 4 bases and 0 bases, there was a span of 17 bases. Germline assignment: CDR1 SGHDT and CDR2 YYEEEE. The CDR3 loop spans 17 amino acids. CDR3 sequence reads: CASSPLWRVGSGNTIYF. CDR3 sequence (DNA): TGTGCCAGCAGCCCTCTGTGGAGGGTGGGCTCTGGAAACACCATATATTTT.

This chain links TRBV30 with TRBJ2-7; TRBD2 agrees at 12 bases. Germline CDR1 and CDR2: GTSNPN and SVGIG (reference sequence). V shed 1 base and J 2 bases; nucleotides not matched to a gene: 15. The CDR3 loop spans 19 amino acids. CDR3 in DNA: TGTGCCTGGAGTGAAGGGAGGCGGCTAGCGGGGGGGATCACCTACGAGCAGTACTTC. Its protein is CAWSEGRRLAGGITYEQYF.

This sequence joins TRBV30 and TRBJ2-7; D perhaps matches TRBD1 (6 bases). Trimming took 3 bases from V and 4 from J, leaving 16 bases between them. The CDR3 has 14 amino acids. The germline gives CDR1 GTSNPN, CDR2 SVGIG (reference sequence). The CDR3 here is CAWRRGQKNYEQYF. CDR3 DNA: TGTGCCTGGAGAAGAGGACAGAAGAATTACGAGCAGTACTTC.

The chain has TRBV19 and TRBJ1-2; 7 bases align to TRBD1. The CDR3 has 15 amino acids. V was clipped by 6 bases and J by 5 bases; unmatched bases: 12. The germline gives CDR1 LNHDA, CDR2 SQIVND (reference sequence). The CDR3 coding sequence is TGTGCCAGTAGAGACCGGGACAGCGATTTTTATGGCTACACCTTC. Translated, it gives CASRDRDSDFYGYTF.

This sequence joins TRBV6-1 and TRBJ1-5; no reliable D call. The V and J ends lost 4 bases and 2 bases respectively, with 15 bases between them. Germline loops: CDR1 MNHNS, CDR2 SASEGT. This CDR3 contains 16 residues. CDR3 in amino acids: CASSVMVPSGNQPQHF. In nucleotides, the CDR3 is TGTGCCAGCAGTGTTATGGTCCCGTCAGGCAATCAGCCCCAGCATTTT.

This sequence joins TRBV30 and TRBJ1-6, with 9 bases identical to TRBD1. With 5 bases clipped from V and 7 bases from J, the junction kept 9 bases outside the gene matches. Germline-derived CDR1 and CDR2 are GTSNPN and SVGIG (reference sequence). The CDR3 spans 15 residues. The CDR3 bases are TGTGCCTGGGCCGGGACAGGGCGAAAAAATTCACCCCTCCACTTT. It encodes CAWAGTGRKNSPLHF.

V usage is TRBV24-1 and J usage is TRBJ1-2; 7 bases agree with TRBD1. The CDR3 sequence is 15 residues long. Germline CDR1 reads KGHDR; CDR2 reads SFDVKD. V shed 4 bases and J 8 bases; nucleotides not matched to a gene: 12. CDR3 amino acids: CATSDSRTGVKGYTF. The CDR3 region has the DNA TGTGCCACCAGTGACTCTAGGACAGGCGTTAAGGGCTACACCTTC.

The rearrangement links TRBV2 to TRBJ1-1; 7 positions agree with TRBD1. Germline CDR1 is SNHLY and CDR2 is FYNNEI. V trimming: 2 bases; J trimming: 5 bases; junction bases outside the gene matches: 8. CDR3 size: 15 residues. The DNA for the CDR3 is TGTGCCAGCAGTGAATCAGGGGGGCGCAAAACTGAAGCTTTCTTT. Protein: CASSESGGRKTEAFF.

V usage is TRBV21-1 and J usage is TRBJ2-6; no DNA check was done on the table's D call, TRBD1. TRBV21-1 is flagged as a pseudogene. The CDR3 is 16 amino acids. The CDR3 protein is CASSNAGQGMANVLTF. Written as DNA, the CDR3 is TGTGCCAGCAGCAATGCCGGACAGGGTATGGCCAACGTCCTGACTTTC.

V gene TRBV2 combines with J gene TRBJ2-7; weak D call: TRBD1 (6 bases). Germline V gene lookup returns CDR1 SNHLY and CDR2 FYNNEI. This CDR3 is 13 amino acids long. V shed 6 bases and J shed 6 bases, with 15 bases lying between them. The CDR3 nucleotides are TGTGCCAGCAGCAGGGGACAATCTGGCGAGCAGTACTTC. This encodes CASSRGQSGEQYF.

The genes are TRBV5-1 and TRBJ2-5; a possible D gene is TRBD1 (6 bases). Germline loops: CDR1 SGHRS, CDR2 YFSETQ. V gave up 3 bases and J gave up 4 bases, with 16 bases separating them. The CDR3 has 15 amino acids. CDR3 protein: CASSYGQGIGETQYF. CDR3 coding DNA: TGCGCCAGCAGCTATGGCCAGGGGATCGGAGAGACCCAGTACTTC.

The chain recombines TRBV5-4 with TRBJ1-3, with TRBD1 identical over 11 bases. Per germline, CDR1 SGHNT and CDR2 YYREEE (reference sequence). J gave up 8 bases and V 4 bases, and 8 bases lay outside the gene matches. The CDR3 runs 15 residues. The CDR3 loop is CASSIRGQGGDTIYF. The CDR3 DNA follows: TGTGCCAGCAGCATACGGGGACAGGGGGGGGACACCATATATTTT.

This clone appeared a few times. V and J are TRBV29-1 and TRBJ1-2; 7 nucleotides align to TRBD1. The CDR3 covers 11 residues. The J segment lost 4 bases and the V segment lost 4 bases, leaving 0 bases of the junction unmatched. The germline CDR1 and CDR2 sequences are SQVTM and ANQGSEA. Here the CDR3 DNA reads TGCAGCGTTGGGGACAGCTATGGCTACACCTTC. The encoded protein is CSVGDSYGYTF.

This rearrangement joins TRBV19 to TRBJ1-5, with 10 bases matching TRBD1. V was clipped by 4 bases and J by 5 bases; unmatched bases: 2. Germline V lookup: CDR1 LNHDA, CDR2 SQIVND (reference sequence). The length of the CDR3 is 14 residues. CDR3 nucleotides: TGTGCCAGTAGTACGGGACAGGGGTATCAGCCCCAGCATTTT. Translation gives CASSTGQGYQPQHF.

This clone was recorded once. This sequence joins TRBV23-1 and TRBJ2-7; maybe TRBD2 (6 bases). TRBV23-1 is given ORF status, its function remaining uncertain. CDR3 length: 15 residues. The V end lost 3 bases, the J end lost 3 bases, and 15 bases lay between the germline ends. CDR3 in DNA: TGCGCCAGCAGTCATGCGGGGTTCTTGGACTACGAGCAGTACTTC. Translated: CASSHAGFLDYEQYF.

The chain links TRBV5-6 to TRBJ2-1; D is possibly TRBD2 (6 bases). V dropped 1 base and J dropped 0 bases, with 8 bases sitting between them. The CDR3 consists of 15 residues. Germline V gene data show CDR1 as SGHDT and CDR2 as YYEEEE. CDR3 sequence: CASSLYSGSYNEQFF. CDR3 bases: TGTGCCAGCAGCTTGTATAGCGGCTCCTACAATGAGCAGTTCTTC.

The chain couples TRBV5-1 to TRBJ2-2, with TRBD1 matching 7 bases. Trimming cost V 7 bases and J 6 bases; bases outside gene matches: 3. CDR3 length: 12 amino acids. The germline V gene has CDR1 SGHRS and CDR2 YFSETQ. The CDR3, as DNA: TGCGCCAGCCAGACAGGGCCCGGGGAGCTGTTTTTT. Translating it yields CASQTGPGELFF.

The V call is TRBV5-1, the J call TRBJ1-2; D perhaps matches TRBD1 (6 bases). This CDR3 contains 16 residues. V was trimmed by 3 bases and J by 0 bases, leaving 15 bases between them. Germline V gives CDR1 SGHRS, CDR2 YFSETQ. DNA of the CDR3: TGCGCCAGCAGCTGGGGTGACAGGAAAACTAACTATGGCTACACCTTC. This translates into CASSWGDRKTNYGYTF.

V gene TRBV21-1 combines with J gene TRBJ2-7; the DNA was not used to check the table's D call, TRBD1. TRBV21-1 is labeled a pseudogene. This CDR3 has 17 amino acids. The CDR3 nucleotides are TGTGCCAGCAGCAAAGTCGCGCCGGGACAAAGCTCCTACGAGCAGTACTTC. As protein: CASSKVAPGQSSYEQYF.

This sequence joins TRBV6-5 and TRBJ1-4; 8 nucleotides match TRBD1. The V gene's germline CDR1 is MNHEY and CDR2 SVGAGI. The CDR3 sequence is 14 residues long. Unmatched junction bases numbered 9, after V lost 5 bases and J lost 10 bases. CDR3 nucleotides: TGTGCCAGCAGTACCGACAGGGGTGGCGGAAAACTGTTTTTT. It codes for CASSTDRGGGKLFF.